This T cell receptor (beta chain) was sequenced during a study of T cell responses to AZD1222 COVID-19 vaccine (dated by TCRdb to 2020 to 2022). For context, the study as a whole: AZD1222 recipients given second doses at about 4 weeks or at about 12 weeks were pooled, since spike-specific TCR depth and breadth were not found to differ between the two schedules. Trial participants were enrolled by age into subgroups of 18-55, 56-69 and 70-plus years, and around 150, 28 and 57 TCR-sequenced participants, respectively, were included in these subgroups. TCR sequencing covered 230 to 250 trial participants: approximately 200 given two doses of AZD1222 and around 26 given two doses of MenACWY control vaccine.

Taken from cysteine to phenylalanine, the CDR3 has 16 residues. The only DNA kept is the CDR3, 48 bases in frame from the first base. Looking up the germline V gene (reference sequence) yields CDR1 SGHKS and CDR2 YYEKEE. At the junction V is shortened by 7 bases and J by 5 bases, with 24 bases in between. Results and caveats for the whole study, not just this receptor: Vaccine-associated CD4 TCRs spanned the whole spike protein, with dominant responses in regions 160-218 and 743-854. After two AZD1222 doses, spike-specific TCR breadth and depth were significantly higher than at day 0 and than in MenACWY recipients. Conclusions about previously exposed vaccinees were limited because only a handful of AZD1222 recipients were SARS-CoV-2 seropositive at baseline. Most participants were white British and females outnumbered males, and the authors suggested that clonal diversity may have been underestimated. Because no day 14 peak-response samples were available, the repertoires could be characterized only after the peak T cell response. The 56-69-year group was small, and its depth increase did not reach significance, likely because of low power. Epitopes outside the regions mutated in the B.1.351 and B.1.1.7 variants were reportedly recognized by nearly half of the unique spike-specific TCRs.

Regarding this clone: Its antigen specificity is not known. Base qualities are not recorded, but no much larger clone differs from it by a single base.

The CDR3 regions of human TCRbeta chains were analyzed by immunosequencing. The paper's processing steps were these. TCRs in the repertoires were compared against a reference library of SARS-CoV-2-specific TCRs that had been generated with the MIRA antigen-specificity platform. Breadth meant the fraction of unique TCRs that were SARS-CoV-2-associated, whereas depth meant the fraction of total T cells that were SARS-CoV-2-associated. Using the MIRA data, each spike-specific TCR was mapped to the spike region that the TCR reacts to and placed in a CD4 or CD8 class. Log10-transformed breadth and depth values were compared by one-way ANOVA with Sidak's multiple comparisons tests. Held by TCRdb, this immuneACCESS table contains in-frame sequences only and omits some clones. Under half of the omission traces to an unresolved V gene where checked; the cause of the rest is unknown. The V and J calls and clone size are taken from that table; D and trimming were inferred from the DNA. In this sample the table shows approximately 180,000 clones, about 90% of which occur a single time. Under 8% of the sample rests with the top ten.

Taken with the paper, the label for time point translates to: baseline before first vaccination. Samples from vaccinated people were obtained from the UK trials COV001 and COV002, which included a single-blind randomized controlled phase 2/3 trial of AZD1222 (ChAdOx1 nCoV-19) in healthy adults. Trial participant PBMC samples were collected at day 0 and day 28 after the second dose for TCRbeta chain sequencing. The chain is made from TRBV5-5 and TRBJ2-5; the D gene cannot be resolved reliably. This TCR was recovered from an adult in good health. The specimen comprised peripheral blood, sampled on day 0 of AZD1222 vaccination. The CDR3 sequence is CASLFRADLAGETQYF. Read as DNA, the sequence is TGTGCCAGCCTATTTCGGGCAGACTTGGCCGGGGAGACCCAGTACTTC.